Each of the 7 T cell receptor beta chains below was sequenced from the same sample in a study of cytomegalovirus exposure and HLA in healthy donors. The PCR used 60 Vbeta and 13 Jbeta primers. Sequencing used immunoSEQ multiplex PCR; TCRdb keeps in-frame clones, though not all of them. The sample lists around 100,000 clones; roughly 75% were seen once. Sequenced sample: PBMCs. These receptors were taken from a man under 40 in good health and CMV-seronegative.

The genes are TRBV28 and TRBJ1-2; TRBD1 aligns across 11 bases. The V gene's germline CDR1 is MDHEN and CDR2 SYDVKM. Trimming removed 4 bases from V and 8 bases from J; junction bases left unmatched: 6. This CDR3 has 14 residues. This CDR3 is CASSSGTGGRGYTF. The CDR3 DNA follows: TGTGCCAGCAGTTCGGGGACAGGGGGGCGCGGCTACACCTTC.

This chain connects TRBV29-1 to TRBJ2-7; 9 nucleotides align to TRBD1. Looked up from germline, CDR1 is SQVTM and CDR2 is ANQGSEA. With 7 bases clipped from V and 3 bases from J, the junction kept 16 bases outside the gene matches. This CDR3 has 16 amino acids. In nucleotides, the CDR3 is TGCAGCGCTCTGGACCTGACAGGGGGTACTCTCTACGAGCAGTACTTC. Translating it yields CSALDLTGGTLYEQYF.

The rearrangement uses TRBV7-8 and TRBJ2-1; TRBD2 aligns across 9 bases. Losses at the gene ends were 1 base for V and 3 bases for J; bases not matched to a gene: 4. CDR1 is SGHVS, CDR2 FQNEAQ, per germline. There are 16 residues in the CDR3. The CDR3 coding sequence is TGTGCCAGCAGCTTAGGAGGTAGCGGGAGCTACAATGAGCAGTTCTTC. This codes for CASSLGGSGSYNEQFF.

V and J are TRBV10-3 and TRBJ1-6; D ambiguous. The germline V gene encodes CDR1 ENHRY and CDR2 SYGVKD. Trimming left V 1 base short and J 10 bases short, with 8 bases between. The CDR3 is made up of 13 amino acids. The DNA of the CDR3 is TGTGCCATCAGTGAGTTGGGCGGGTCACCCCTCCACTTT. It is translated as CAISELGGSPLHF.

V gene TRBV6-4 combines with J gene TRBJ2-1, with TRBD2 matching 12 bases. The CDR3 loop spans 15 amino acids. CDR1 and CDR2 from the germline V gene are MRHNA and SNTAGT. The J segment lost 6 bases and the V segment lost 3 bases, leaving 3 bases of the junction unmatched. CDR3 sequence (DNA): TGTGCCAGCAGTGAGTCGACTAGCGGGGGCAATGAGCAGTTCTTC. Translating it yields CASSESTSGGNEQFF.

The V call is TRBV28, the J call TRBJ1-2; D not certain. This CDR3 is built from 14 residues. V lost 8 bases, J lost 6 bases, and 19 bases lay in between. Germline values: CDR1 MDHEN, CDR2 SYDVKM. The CDR3 here is CASFSWLGRDGYTF. The CDR3 DNA reads TGTGCCAGCTTCTCATGGTTGGGGAGGGATGGCTACACCTTC.

This rearrangement joins TRBV19 to TRBJ2-3; 14 nucleotides agree with TRBD2. CDR1 and CDR2 from the germline V gene are LNHDA and SQIVND (reference sequence). V lost 8 bases to trimming and J lost 8 bases; unmatched junction nucleotides: 3. CDR3 length: 13 amino acids. The CDR3 region is CASLTSGGGTQYF. The CDR3 nucleotides read TGTGCCAGTTTGACTAGCGGGGGGGGTACGCAGTATTTT.